This T cell receptor (beta chain) appears in the sequencing data of a study of T cells after yellow fever vaccination. MiXCR, run by TCRdb on the 5' RACE reads, gives a single entry per CDR3 protein. The sample lists 250,000 to 350,000 distinct CDR3 sequences, around 7% occurring once. The CDR3 sequence is 14 residues long. Trimming took off 3 bases at V and 1 base at J, with 12 bases between the two ends. Germline assignment: CDR1 DFQATT and CDR2 SNEGSKA (reference sequence). Overall study results and limits: In post-booster samples, most primary-vaccination clones reappeared (approximately 95% CD4, approximately 91% CD8).

About this clonotype: Its antigen is unknown.

The source material was PBMCs, sampled roughly 46 days after the first yellow fever vaccination. This TCR was recovered from a man in his late teens or twenties who received the YFV17D yellow fever vaccine. This rearrangement joins TRBV20-1 to TRBJ1-1; no firm D call. The CDR3 DNA follows: TGCAGTGCTAGCCCCTTGGGCGGGAACACTGAAGCTTTCTTT. It codes for CSASPLGGNTEAFF.